Sequencing of this T cell receptor (beta chain) was carried out in a study of blood T cells in healthy people across ages. Using a J-beta primer mix together with a sample-barcoded 5' primer, a second PCR was run for about 6 to 11 cycles. Samples each returned at least 2.5 million CDR3-containing paired-end reads. Each CDR3 protein gets one entry after TCRdb re-called the 5' RACE reads with MiXCR. This table holds approximately 810,000 distinct CDR3 sequences, around 28% found once. V was pared by 0 bases and J by 2 bases, with 8 bases between. The CDR3 runs 15 residues. Germline V gene sequence: CDR1 MRHNA, CDR2 SNTAGT. Caucasian, healthy and from Russia, the donors were aged between about 6 and 90. This clonotype was counted at least ten times.

The specimen was blood. This TCR was recovered from a woman aged 80 or over in good health. The chain joins TRBV6-4 to TRBJ2-1, with D unresolved. The CDR3 DNA sequence: TGTGCCAGCAGTGACTCGGTCAGCACCTACAATGAGCAGTTCTTC. It specifies CASSDSVSTYNEQFF.